A selection of T cell receptor beta chains follows, all from one sample in a study of long-term antiretroviral therapy in people with HIV. Method: immunoSEQ multiplex PCR; TCRdb's copy keeps in-frame clones and lacks some. The sample contains about 28,000 clones, about 83% of which appear only once. The sequencing used unsorted PBMCs, collected 0.4 years after starting antiretroviral therapy. The source is a man younger than 35 with HIV. Each CDR3 is given with its conserved first and last residue. The D gene is left open where the match is weak.

v_gene: TRBV18; d_gene: .; CDR3aa: CASSPQGPNYGYTF
v_gene: TRBV9; d_gene: TRBD2; CDR3aa: CASSHNPSGRAYNEQFF
v_gene: TRBV5-1; d_gene: .; CDR3aa: CASSLAAGRGYTF
v_gene: TRBV11-2; d_gene: .; CDR3aa: CASSSGQLTGELFF
v_gene: TRBV10-2; d_gene: .; CDR3aa: CASSLNRASYGYTF
v_gene: TRBV28; d_gene: TRBD1; CDR3aa: CASSGQGNTQYF
v_gene: TRBV6-1; d_gene: .; CDR3aa: CASSEIGKGNQPQHF
v_gene: TRBV6-5; d_gene: TRBD1; CDR3aa: CASSYNRGPYEQYF
v_gene: TRBV12-5; d_gene: .; CDR3aa: CASGLGAYTEAFF
v_gene: TRBV19; d_gene: .; CDR3aa: CASSIELYTGELFF
v_gene: TRBV9; d_gene: TRBD2; CDR3aa: CASSVDSGSGNIQYF
v_gene: TRBV4-1; d_gene: .; CDR3aa: CASSQLSLIAGGNYGYTF
v_gene: TRBV19; d_gene: .; CDR3aa: CASRERVVAQGYTF
v_gene: TRBV15; d_gene: .; CDR3aa: CATSRILDGYEQYF
v_gene: TRBV6-5; d_gene: .; CDR3aa: CASREASAYNEQFF
v_gene: TRBV25-1; d_gene: TRBD1; CDR3aa: CASSEVEGAVYEQYF
v_gene: TRBV19; d_gene: .; CDR3aa: CASSAGGRSGETQYF
v_gene: TRBV9; d_gene: .; CDR3aa: CASSAGHGTEAFF
v_gene: TRBV19; d_gene: .; CDR3aa: CASVPRGGLGGTEAFF
v_gene: TRBV12-5; d_gene: .; CDR3aa: CASSRGTEAFF
v_gene: TRBV7-9; d_gene: TRBD1; CDR3aa: CASSLVEDRANYGYTF
v_gene: TRBV4-3; d_gene: .; CDR3aa: CASSQDGNGPYEQYF
v_gene: TRBV5-1; d_gene: .; CDR3aa: CASSLGRATDTQYF
v_gene: TRBV4-1; d_gene: .; CDR3aa: CASGRGGDTEAFF
v_gene: TRBV5-4; d_gene: .; CDR3aa: CASSGGGNYGYTF
v_gene: TRBV28; d_gene: TRBD2; CDR3aa: CASSPSEREDYEQYF
v_gene: TRBV13; d_gene: TRBD2; CDR3aa: CASSFSGRSSGANVLTF
v_gene: TRBV19; d_gene: TRBD1; CDR3aa: CASSPGTGGNEQYF
v_gene: TRBV27; d_gene: .; CDR3aa: CASSTYRDTEAFF
v_gene: TRBV19; d_gene: TRBD1; CDR3aa: CASSTGGSAYGYTF
v_gene: TRBV10-3; d_gene: TRBD1; CDR3aa: CAIRTGAANEKLFF
v_gene: TRBV19; d_gene: TRBD2; CDR3aa: CASSIPSLSGRAGTDTQYF
v_gene: TRBV4-3; d_gene: .; CDR3aa: CASSQAPNTEAFF
v_gene: TRBV10-2; d_gene: .; CDR3aa: CASSEGQGYNEQFF
v_gene: TRBV7-9; d_gene: .; CDR3aa: CASSPPDGETQYF
v_gene: TRBV21-1; d_gene: .; CDR3aa: CASSRWDRGRAGANVLTF
v_gene: TRBV27; d_gene: .; CDR3aa: CASRKNEWYGYTF
v_gene: TRBV9; d_gene: .; CDR3aa: CASSAGDSQPQHF
v_gene: TRBV19; d_gene: .; CDR3aa: CASSMASGGTKSPSYEQYF
v_gene: TRBV7-8; d_gene: .; CDR3aa: CASSPDNYGYTF
v_gene: TRBV12-5; d_gene: TRBD1; CDR3aa: CASGFSRDRGLDQPQHF
v_gene: TRBV7-6; d_gene: .; CDR3aa: CASSLGPAGGAEAFF
v_gene: TRBV21-1; d_gene: .; CDR3aa: CASSKGQVPYEQYF
v_gene: TRBV5-6; d_gene: TRBD1; CDR3aa: CASSWGQGRRGTEAFF
v_gene: TRBV4-1; d_gene: .; CDR3aa: CASSQDRTEAFF
v_gene: TRBV10-2; d_gene: .; CDR3aa: CASKGGNSPLHF
v_gene: TRBV7-6; d_gene: TRBD1; CDR3aa: CASSPKGQIISYNEQFF
v_gene: TRBV28; d_gene: .; CDR3aa: CAASSPYGYTF
v_gene: TRBV10-1; d_gene: .; CDR3aa: CASSVGGDTEAFF
v_gene: TRBV5-6; d_gene: .; CDR3aa: CASSPWPSSYNEQFF